This T cell receptor beta chain came from a study of molecular identifiers for immune sequencing clone quantification. Study-level results: Clones that exceeded 20 RNA copies held over 99% of effector molecules, yet under 1% in naive cells.

TCRdb reprocessed the PCR reads via MiXCR and lists one record per CDR3 protein. The sample comprises roughly 300,000 distinct CDR3 sequences, about 23% of which are singletons, and 0.65% to 0.75% rests with the top ten. The CDR3 has 14 amino acids. Looked up from germline, CDR1 is MNHEY and CDR2 is SVGEGT. A note on this clonotype: Its antigen is unknown. Given a much more abundant clone one base away, this may be a read error.

This chain uses TRBV6-2 or TRBV6-3 with TRBJ2-3; 7 bases are a match to TRBD2. This clonotype was obtained from a human donor in good health. Some libraries in this study had Jurkat cell RNA spiked in. The sequencing input was naive CD8+ T cells from blood, with Jurkat cell RNA spiked in. The subset was: FACS-sorted CD8+CD4-CCR7+CD45RA+ naive T cells. The CDR3 here is CASMAGDGSDTRYF. The CDR3 DNA reads TGTGCCAGCATGGCGGGAGACGGGTCAGATACGCGGTATTTT.